This is a list of T cell receptor beta chains from one sample in a study of blood T cell repertoires in COVID-19. Profiling relied on immunoSEQ multiplex PCR, and the TCRdb table lists in-frame clones only, not all of them. The table has about 240,000 clones, about four fifths seen once. The sequenced material came from peripheral blood. These receptors were collected from a man in his thirties or forties who had recovered from COVID-19. The CDR3 runs from the conserved cysteine through the conserved F or W. A D gene is named only where the DNA matches it firmly. Expanded clones get a size class; other rows say once, few or many, or leave the size out.

J gene,clone size,V gene,D gene,CDR3 protein,CDR3 DNA
TRBJ1-4,NA,TRBV25-1,TRBD1,CASSPGGTGGSNEKLFF,TGTGCCAGCAGTCCAGGAGGGACAGGGGGCTCTAATGAAAAACTGTTTTTT
TRBJ1-2,NA,TRBV5-1,TRBD1,CASSPGQGSNYGYTF,TGCGCCAGCAGCCCTGGACAGGGTTCCAACTATGGCTACACCTTC
TRBJ1-1,NA,TRBV7-3,TRBD1,CASSLQGQGDTEAFF,TGTGCCAGCAGCTTACAGGGACAGGGGGACACTGAAGCTTTCTTT
TRBJ1-1,NA,TRBV5-6,NA,CASSLTGSNTEAFF,TGTGCCAGCAGCTTGACAGGGTCGAACACTGAAGCTTTCTTT
TRBJ1-4,NA,TRBV28,NA,CASSLPTGTNEKLFF,TGTGCCAGCAGTTTACCGACGGGAACTAATGAAAAACTGTTTTTT
TRBJ1-2,NA,TRBV5-1,NA,CASTPNDRGQGGYTF,TGCGCCAGCACCCCAAACGATCGGGGCCAGGGGGGCTACACCTTC
TRBJ2-7,NA,TRBV18,TRBD1,CASSPGTVYEQYF,TGTGCCAGCTCACCTGGGACAGTATACGAGCAGTACTTC
TRBJ2-3,NA,TRBV14,NA,CASSHFRSTDTQYF,TGTGCCAGCAGCCATTTCAGGAGCACAGATACGCAGTATTTT
TRBJ1-2,NA,TRBV9,TRBD1,CASSSRTGSYGYTF,TGTGCCAGCAGCTCAAGGACAGGCAGCTATGGCTACACCTTC
TRBJ2-3,NA,TRBV7-8,NA,CASSPVRTRSDTQYF,TGTGCCAGCAGTCCGGTCCGGACTCGCTCAGATACGCAGTATTTT
TRBJ1-4,NA,TRBV7-8,TRBD1,CASSLDQTGYMVWELFF,TGTGCCAGCAGCTTAGACCAGACAGGGTATATGGTGTGGGAACTGTTTTTT
TRBJ1-2,NA,TRBV6-5,TRBD1,CAISDRGYNNYGYTF,TGTGCTATCTCGGACAGGGGTTATAACAACTATGGCTACACCTTC
TRBJ2-5,NA,TRBV5-1,NA,CASSLDQTGAQETQYF,TGCGCCAGCAGCTTGGATCAGACGGGAGCTCAAGAGACCCAGTACTTC
TRBJ2-6,NA,TRBV3-1/TRBV3-2,NA,CASRDKFFSGANVLTF,TGTGCCAGCCGGGACAAGTTCTTCTCTGGGGCCAACGTCCTGACTTTC
TRBJ2-1,NA,TRBV5-1,TRBD1,CASSLAKIGDSEQFF,TGCGCCAGCAGCTTAGCTAAGATTGGGGACAGCGAGCAGTTCTTC
TRBJ2-3,NA,TRBV20-1,NA,CSASLPSGTDTQYF,TGCAGTGCTAGTTTGCCTAGTGGCACAGATACGCAGTATTTT
TRBJ1-2,NA,TRBV12-3/TRBV12-4,NA,CASSLGQNYGYTF,TGTGCCAGCAGTTTAGGGCAAAACTATGGCTACACCTTC
TRBJ2-3,NA,TRBV5-1,TRBD1,CASSLGTGFVDTQYF,TGCGCCAGCAGCTTGGGGACAGGGTTCGTAGATACGCAGTATTTT
TRBJ1-1,NA,TRBV18,NA,CASSPDRGTEAFF,TGTGCCAGCTCACCTGACAGAGGCACTGAAGCTTTCTTT
TRBJ1-2,NA,TRBV15,TRBD1,CATSGGQGYGYTF,TGTGCCACCAGCGGGGGACAGGGTTATGGCTACACCTTC
TRBJ1-4,few,TRBV4-1,NA,CASSQTRGEKLFF,TGCGCCAGCAGCCAGACCAGAGGCGAAAAACTGTTTTTT
TRBJ2-3,NA,TRBV5-1,NA,CASSLAALSGDTQYF,TGCGCCAGCAGCTTGGCCGCGTTATCGGGAGATACGCAGTATTTT
TRBJ1-4,NA,TRBV23-1,TRBD1,CASSHPTGPEKLFF,TGCGCCAGCAGTCACCCGACAGGGCCTGAAAAACTGTTTTTT
TRBJ2-2,NA,TRBV5-1,NA,CASRSGQNTGELFF,TGCGCCAGCAGATCGGGACAGAACACCGGGGAGCTGTTTTTT
TRBJ2-3,NA,TRBV10-3,TRBD2,CATISGTKDTQYF,TGTGCCACCATTAGCGGGACGAAAGATACGCAGTATTTT
TRBJ1-1,NA,TRBV5-1,NA,CASSLGGGTGDMNTEAFF,TGCGCCAGCAGCTTGGGGGGTGGGACGGGAGATATGAACACTGAAGCTTTCTTT
TRBJ2-2,NA,TRBV11-2,NA,CASSRTTGEGSGELFF,TGTGCCAGCAGCCGAACGACAGGAGAGGGTTCCGGGGAGCTGTTTTTT
TRBJ1-1,NA,TRBV19,NA,CASSEVGGWNTEAFF,TGTGCCAGCAGCGAAGTTGGGGGGTGGAACACTGAAGCTTTCTTT
TRBJ2-5,NA,TRBV7-8,TRBD2,CASSTRLAMVQETQYF,TGTGCCAGCAGCACGCGACTAGCGATGGTCCAAGAGACCCAGTACTTC
TRBJ2-5,NA,TRBV9,TRBD1,CASSVGTGKETQYF,TGTGCCAGCAGCGTAGGGACAGGGAAGGAGACCCAGTACTTC
TRBJ2-7,NA,TRBV7-2,NA,CASSPTVGSGTYEQYF,TGTGCCAGCAGCCCCACCGTCGGTAGCGGAACCTACGAGCAGTACTTC
TRBJ1-5,once,TRBV7-2,NA,CASSLNFRANQPQHF,TGTGCCAGCAGCTTAAATTTCAGGGCAAATCAGCCCCAGCATTTT
TRBJ2-5,NA,TRBV18,NA,CASSPRQTQETQYF,TGTGCCAGCTCACCCCGCCAGACTCAAGAGACCCAGTACTTC
TRBJ1-1,NA,TRBV7-3,TRBD1,CASSPGGTEAFF,TGTGCCAGCAGCCCAGGGGGCACTGAAGCTTTCTTT
TRBJ2-3,NA,TRBV25-1,NA,CASSEGQGGSTDTQYF,TGTGCCAGCAGTGAAGGGCAGGGTGGAAGCACAGATACGCAGTATTTT
TRBJ1-6,NA,TRBV4-1,NA,CASSQDRDSPLHF,TGCGCCAGCAGCCAGGATCGGGATTCACCCCTCCACTTT
TRBJ2-3,NA,TRBV29-1,NA,CSVDRTDTQYF,TGCAGCGTTGACAGGACAGATACGCAGTATTTT
TRBJ2-6,NA,TRBV28,NA,CATEGVTGANVLTF,TGTGCCACAGAGGGGGTTACCGGGGCCAACGTCCTGACTTTC
TRBJ1-3,NA,TRBV11-3,NA,CASSSPSAGGERNTIYF,TGTGCCAGCAGCTCGCCGTCCGCCGGGGGAGAGAGAAACACCATATATTTT
TRBJ2-2,NA,TRBV10-3,NA,CAQSPRGGSDVGTGELFF,TGTGCTCAATCCCCCCGCGGCGGGTCGGATGTTGGCACCGGGGAGCTGTTTTTT
TRBJ2-5,NA,TRBV9,TRBD2,CASSVGGGGAGETQYF,TGTGCCAGCAGCGTAGGTGGCGGGGGGGCCGGAGAGACCCAGTACTTC
TRBJ2-3,NA,TRBV5-4,NA,CASSLVGDLNTQYF,TGTGCCAGCAGCTTGGTAGGGGACTTAAATACGCAGTATTTT
TRBJ1-1,NA,TRBV18,TRBD1,CASSTDSGQGGTEAFF,TGTGCCAGCTCGACCGACTCGGGACAGGGTGGAACTGAAGCTTTCTTT
TRBJ2-4,NA,TRBV18,NA,CASSPNARTEIAKNIQYF,TGTGCCAGCTCACCAAATGCTCGGACAGAAATAGCCAAAAACATTCAGTACTTC
TRBJ1-2,NA,TRBV5-4,TRBD1,CASSLMAGGNYGYTF,TGTGCCAGCAGCTTAATGGCAGGGGGAAATTATGGCTACACCTTC
TRBJ1-4,NA,TRBV29-1,TRBD1,CSVVGTGDEKLFF,TGCAGCGTAGTTGGGACAGGGGATGAAAAACTGTTTTTT
TRBJ2-5,NA,TRBV5-6,NA,CASRSFGQRVPETQYF,TGTGCCAGCAGATCTTTCGGACAGAGGGTTCCCGAGACCCAGTACTTC
TRBJ1-4,NA,TRBV5-5,NA,CASGGQIEANEKLFF,TGTGCCAGCGGAGGACAGATAGAAGCTAATGAAAAACTGTTTTTT
TRBJ2-1,NA,TRBV9,NA,CASSVVGSSYNEQFF,TGTGCCAGCAGCGTAGTCGGGAGCTCCTACAATGAGCAGTTCTTC
TRBJ1-6,NA,TRBV2,NA,CASTDQTGSPLHF,TGTGCCAGCACCGATCAGACGGGTTCACCCCTCCACTTT
TRBJ2-5,NA,TRBV7-2,TRBD2,CASKRTSGFGETQYF,TGTGCCAGCAAAAGGACTAGCGGGTTCGGGGAGACCCAGTACTTC
TRBJ1-2,few,TRBV12-3/TRBV12-4,TRBD1,CASSRTGDYGYTF,TGTGCCAGCAGCCGCACAGGGGACTATGGCTACACCTTC
TRBJ2-4,once,TRBV5-1,TRBD2,CASSLDGTSGGTNIQYF,TGCGCCAGCAGCTTGGACGGGACTAGCGGGGGGACAAACATTCAGTACTTC
TRBJ2-5,NA,TRBV7-3,TRBD1,CASSLTGNGETQYF,TGTGCCAGCAGCTTGACAGGGAATGGGGAGACCCAGTACTTC
TRBJ1-5,NA,TRBV19,TRBD1,CASSPGQGQPQHF,TGTGCCAGTAGTCCGGGACAGGGTCAGCCCCAGCATTTT
TRBJ1-4,few,TRBV27,TRBD1,CASSPTGQAGKLFF,TGTGCCAGCAGCCCCACCGGACAGGCGGGGAAACTGTTTTTT
TRBJ2-5,NA,TRBV13,NA,CASSLAHLRTQYF,TGTGCCAGCAGCTTAGCGCACCTACGGACCCAGTACTTC
TRBJ2-4,NA,TRBV12-3/TRBV12-4,NA,CASSSAIPGEDAF,TGTGCCAGCAGTTCAGCAATCCCGGGGGAGGATGCGTTC
TRBJ2-1,NA,TRBV27,NA,CASRQQGRTYNEQFF,TGTGCCAGCAGACAACAGGGGAGGACCTACAATGAGCAGTTCTTC
TRBJ1-5,NA,TRBV28,NA,CASSLTGTQNQPQHF,TGTGCCAGCAGTTTAACGGGGACTCAAAATCAGCCCCAGCATTTT